These 3 T cell receptor beta chains came from one sample sequenced in a study of T cell responses to AZD1222 COVID-19 vaccine. Using immunoSEQ multiplex PCR, the repertoire was profiled, and TCRdb retains in-frame clones only, with some absent. Here the sample spans about 120,000 clones, about 85% being singletons. Sequencing used peripheral blood, obtained on day 0 of AZD1222 vaccination. These receptors all come from an adult in good health.

The chain couples TRBV5-5 to TRBJ1-5; no clear D gene. V lost 0 bases, J lost 5 bases, and 3 bases lay in between. The germline gives CDR1 SGHKS, CDR2 YYEKEE (reference sequence). The CDR3 runs to 12 residues. CDR3 protein: CASSLDDQPQHF. The CDR3 DNA is TGTGCCAGCAGCTTGGACGATCAGCCCCAGCATTTT.

The rearrangement joins TRBV5-1 to TRBJ1-5, with D unresolved. Germline assignment: CDR1 SGHRS and CDR2 YFSETQ. The CDR3 length is 14 residues. The V and J ends lost 4 bases and 5 bases respectively, with 13 bases between them. CDR3 sequence: CASSREPGDQPQHF. Here the CDR3 DNA reads TGCGCCAGCAGCCGGGAACCCGGGGATCAGCCCCAGCATTTT.

The CDR3 DNA sequence: TGTGCCAGCAGTATTTCGGAAAACTACGAGCAGTACTTC. Protein sequence: CASSISENYEQYF. The chain combines TRBV27 with TRBJ2-7; D unresolved. The CDR3 is made up of 13 amino acids. The V end was cut by 5 bases, the J end by 3 bases, with 11 bases between. CDR1 and CDR2 (germline): MNHEY, SMNVEV (reference sequence).